This entry concerns a single T cell receptor beta chain. The CDR3 covers 13 residues. Trimming took off 1 base at V and 4 bases at J, with 7 bases between the two ends. The germline V gene encodes CDR1 LGHDT and CDR2 YNNKEL (reference sequence). The sample originates from a study of blood T cell repertoires in COVID-19. Looking at the study overall: The United States, Italy and Spain were the sources of the acute and convalescent COVID-19 samples. In each case, the material was cDNA or gDNA derived from T cells, B-cell-depleted T cells, or PBMCs.

In the authors' methods: Reference gene primer amplification in the assay estimated nucleated cell counts. The data were produced by immunoSEQ multiplex PCR, yet TCRdb's version contains in-frame clones alone and is incomplete. That table is the source of V, J and clone size, and D and trimming were worked out from the DNA. The table records 220,000 or so clones, roughly 84% of them present only once. The source of this sequence is a woman aged 55-69 years who had recovered from COVID-19. The chain carries TRBV3-1 (or the pseudogene TRBV3-2) and TRBJ1-1; D is unclear. The sample taken for sequencing was peripheral blood. The CDR3 reads CASSQGVRTEAFF. CDR3 nucleotide sequence: TGTGCCAGCAGCCAAGGAGTCCGCACTGAAGCTTTCTTT.